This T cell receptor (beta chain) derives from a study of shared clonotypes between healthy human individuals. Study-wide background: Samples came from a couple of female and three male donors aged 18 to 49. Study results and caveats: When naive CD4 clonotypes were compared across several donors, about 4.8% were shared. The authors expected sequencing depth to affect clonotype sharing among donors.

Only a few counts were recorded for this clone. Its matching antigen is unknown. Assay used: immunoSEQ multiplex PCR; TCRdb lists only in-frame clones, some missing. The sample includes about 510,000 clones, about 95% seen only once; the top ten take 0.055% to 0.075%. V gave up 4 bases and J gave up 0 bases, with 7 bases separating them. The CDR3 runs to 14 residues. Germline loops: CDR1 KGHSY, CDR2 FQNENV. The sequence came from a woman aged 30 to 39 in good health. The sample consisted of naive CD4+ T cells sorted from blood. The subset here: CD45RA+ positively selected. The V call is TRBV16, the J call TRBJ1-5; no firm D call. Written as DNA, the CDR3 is TGTGCCAGCAGCCTGGAGAATAGCAATCAGCCCCAGCATTTT. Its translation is CASSLENSNQPQHF.